These T cell receptor beta chains were read from a single sample in a study of early T cells in non-severe SARS-CoV-2 infection. TCRdb reprocessed the 5' RACE reads with MiXCR, giving one entry per CDR3 protein. The table shows tens of thousands of distinct CDR3 sequences, with about 10% occurring only once. Sequencing was carried out using whole blood. The receptor source for this set is an adult who was a healthcare worker with PCR-confirmed SARS-CoV-2 infection or an uninfected control (not recorded which). Each CDR3 is given with its conserved first and last residue. A D gene is named only where the DNA matches it firmly. The size of a clone is reported for some rows only, either as once, few or many, or as a class for expanded clones.

clone size,V gene,D gene,J gene,CDR3 protein,CDR3 DNA
few,TRBV20-1,.,TRBJ2-3,CSAVYTDTQYF,TGCAGTGCTGTCTACACAGATACGCAGTATTTT
.,TRBV14,.,TRBJ2-3,CASSQEPLSPTDTQYF,TGTGCCAGCAGCCAAGAACCGCTCAGCCCCACAGATACGCAGTATTTT
few,TRBV29-1,TRBD1,TRBJ2-3,CSVTDGTGADTQYF,TGCAGCGTTACCGACGGCACAGGGGCAGATACGCAGTATTTT
.,TRBV12-3/TRBV12-4,.,TRBJ1-2,CASLSPGRRGGYTF,TGTGCCAGCTTATCCCCCGGACGGAGGGGCGGCTACACCTTC
.,TRBV29-1,.,TRBJ2-3,CSAQEGSSDTQYF,TGCAGCGCGCAGGAGGGCTCCTCAGATACGCAGTATTTT
many,TRBV24-1,.,TRBJ2-6,CATSDSRSGANVLTF,TGTGCCACCAGTGACTCCCGCTCTGGGGCCAACGTCCTGACTTTC
.,TRBV29-1,.,TRBJ1-1,CSVESADGLTAFF,TGCAGCGTTGAATCGGCAGATGGATTGACGGCTTTCTTT
many,TRBV6-5,TRBD1,TRBJ2-5,CASSPTGWQETQYF,TGTGCCAGCAGCCCGACAGGGTGGCAAGAGACCCAGTACTTC
many,TRBV5-1,.,TRBJ2-1,CASSWDLTYNEQFF,TGCGCCAGCAGCTGGGACTTAACCTACAATGAGCAGTTCTTC
.,TRBV12-3/TRBV12-4,.,TRBJ1-1,CASSPTGIAVTEAFF,TGTGCCAGCAGCCCAACGGGTATCGCCGTCACTGAAGCTTTCTTT
.,TRBV7-3,TRBD2,TRBJ2-3,CASSPDGAGASDTQYF,TGTGCCAGCAGCCCAGATGGTGCGGGAGCGTCAGATACGCAGTATTTT
few,TRBV7-9,TRBD1,TRBJ1-1,CASSYGQGARTEAFF,TGTGCCAGCAGCTACGGACAGGGGGCCCGGACGGAAGCTTTCTTT
few,TRBV5-1,TRBD1,TRBJ2-2,CASSLEGQGAGELFF,TGCGCCAGCAGCTTGGAGGGACAGGGCGCGGGGGAGCTGTTTTTT
many,TRBV6-2/TRBV6-3,TRBD1,TRBJ2-1,CASSPDGQGHNEQFF,TGTGCCAGCAGTCCGGACGGACAGGGGCACAATGAGCAGTTCTTC
many,TRBV23-1,.,TRBJ2-1,CASSQSSEQFF,TGCGCCAGCAGTCAATCGTCGGAGCAGTTCTTC
many,TRBV7-6,.,TRBJ1-3,CASSLARGVSGNTIYF,TGTGCCAGCAGCTTAGCGCGCGGGGTATCTGGAAACACCATATATTTT
few,TRBV7-3,.,TRBJ2-2,CASSVSRDQGGTGELFF,TGTGCCAGCAGCGTGAGCCGGGACCAGGGGGGTACCGGGGAGCTGTTTTTT
few,TRBV2,.,TRBJ2-3,CASRYDSGSSTDTQYF,TGTGCCAGCAGATACGACAGTGGGTCCAGCACAGATACGCAGTATTTT